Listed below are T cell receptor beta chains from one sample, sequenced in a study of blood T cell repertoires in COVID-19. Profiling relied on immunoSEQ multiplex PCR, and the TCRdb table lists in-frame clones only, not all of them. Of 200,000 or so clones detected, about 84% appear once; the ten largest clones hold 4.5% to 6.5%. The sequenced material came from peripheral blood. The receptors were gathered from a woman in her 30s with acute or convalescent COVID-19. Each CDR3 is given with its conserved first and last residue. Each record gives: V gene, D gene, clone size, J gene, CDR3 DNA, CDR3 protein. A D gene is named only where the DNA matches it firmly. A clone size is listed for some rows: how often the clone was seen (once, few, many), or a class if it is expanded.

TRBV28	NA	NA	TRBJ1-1	TGTGCCAGCAGTTTTCGGGGGAACACTGAAGCTTTCTTT	CASSFRGNTEAFF
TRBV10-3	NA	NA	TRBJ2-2	TGTGCCATCAGTAAAATCGCGGAGGGTACCGGGGAGCTGTTTTTT	CAISKIAEGTGELFF
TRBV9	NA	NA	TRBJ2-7	TGTGCCAGCAGCGTACTCGGACAGCAAAGCGAGCAGTACTTC	CASSVLGQQSEQYF
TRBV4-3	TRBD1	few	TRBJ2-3	TGCGCCAGCAGCCATGGTCGGGCAGGGGGCAGAGATACGCAGTATTTT	CASSHGRAGGRDTQYF
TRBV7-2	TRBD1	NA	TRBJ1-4	TGTGCCAGCAGCGACGGGGGACAGGGAGTTACTAATGAAAAACTGTTTTTT	CASSDGGQGVTNEKLFF
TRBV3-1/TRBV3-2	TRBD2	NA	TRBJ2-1	TGTGCCAGCAGCCACACCACGACTAGCGGGAATTACAATGAGCAGTTCTTC	CASSHTTTSGNYNEQFF
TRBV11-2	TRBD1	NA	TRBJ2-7	TGTGCCAGCAGCTTTCAGACAGGGATTTACGAGCAGTACTTC	CASSFQTGIYEQYF
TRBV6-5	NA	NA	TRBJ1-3	TGTGCCAGCAGTACGACAGACTCTGGAAACACCATATATTTT	CASSTTDSGNTIYF
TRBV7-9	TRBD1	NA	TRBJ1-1	TGTGCCAGCAGCCTTAAGGACAGGGAAAGGCACGCTTTCTTT	CASSLKDRERHAFF
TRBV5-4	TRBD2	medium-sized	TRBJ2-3	TGTGCCAGCAGCTTGGATTCTAGCGGGAGGCGACATACGCAGTATTTT	CASSLDSSGRRHTQYF
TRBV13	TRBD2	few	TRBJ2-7	TGTGCCAGCAGCAGCACTAGCGGGAGCTCCTACGAGCAGTACTTC	CASSSTSGSSYEQYF
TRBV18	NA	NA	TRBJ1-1	TGTGCCAGCTCGCCTTTGGGCGACCCGACGGCTGAAGCTTTCTTT	CASSPLGDPTAEAFF
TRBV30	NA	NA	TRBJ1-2	TGTGCCTGGACCCCCCAGGGATACGGCTACACCTTC	CAWTPQGYGYTF
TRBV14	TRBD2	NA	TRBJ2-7	TGTGCCAGCAGCCACCTAGCGGGAGCCTACGAGCAGTACTTC	CASSHLAGAYEQYF
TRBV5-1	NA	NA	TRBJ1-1	TGCGCCAGCAGCTCCCTTGGAGGGTCCACTGAAGCTTTCTTT	CASSSLGGSTEAFF
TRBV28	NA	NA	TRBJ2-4	TGTGCCAGCAGTTCTAGAGGCCCAGTTCGTAAAAACATTCAGTACTTC	CASSSRGPVRKNIQYF
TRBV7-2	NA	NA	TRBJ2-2	TGTGCCAGCAGCTTAAGGCAGATTAGCAACACCGGGGAGCTGTTTTTT	CASSLRQISNTGELFF
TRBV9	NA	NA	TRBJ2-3	TGTGCCAGCAGCGTCGGGACAGATACGCAGTATTTT	CASSVGTDTQYF
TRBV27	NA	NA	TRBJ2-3	TGTGCCAGCAGTTTAATCTACACAGATACGCAGTATTTT	CASSLIYTDTQYF
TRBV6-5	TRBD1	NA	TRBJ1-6	TGTGCCAGCTCCAGGACAGGGGAAGGGTCGGCCCTCCACTTT	CASSRTGEGSALHF
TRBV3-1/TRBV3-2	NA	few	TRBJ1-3	TGTGCCAGCAGCCAAGGCGCAGGGGACCTCCACACCATATATTTT	CASSQGAGDLHTIYF
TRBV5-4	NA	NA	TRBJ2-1	TGTGCCAGCAGTGTAGTCGATGAGCAGTTCTTC	CASSVVDEQFF
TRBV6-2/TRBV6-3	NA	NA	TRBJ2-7	TGTGCCAGCAGTTACCCTTCCGACGAGCAGTACTTC	CASSYPSDEQYF
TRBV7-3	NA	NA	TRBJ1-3	TGTGCCAGCAGCTCCTATTACGGAAACACCATATATTTT	CASSSYYGNTIYF
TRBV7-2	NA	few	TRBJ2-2	TGTGCCAGCAGTGTCCTAGCCCGGGAGCTGTTTTTT	CASSVLARELFF
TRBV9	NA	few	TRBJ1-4	TGTGCCAGCAGCGTAGCTACAGGACAGAACGAAAAACTGTTTTTT	CASSVATGQNEKLFF
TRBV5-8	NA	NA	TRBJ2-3	TGTGCCAGCAGCTTGGCCCTAGCGCTCTCCACAGATACGCAGTATTTT	CASSLALALSTDTQYF
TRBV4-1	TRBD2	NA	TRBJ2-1	TGCGCCAGCAGCCAAGAAGGGGGTGCCACTAGCGGGAGGCATGAGCAGTTCTTC	CASSQEGGATSGRHEQFF
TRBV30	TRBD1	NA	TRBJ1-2	TGTGCCTGGAGAAACAGGGGGGGCTACACCTTC	CAWRNRGGYTF